Shown below are 11 T cell receptor beta chains from a single sample sequenced in a study of shared clonotypes between healthy human individuals. Assay: immunoSEQ multiplex PCR; the TCRdb copy retains only in-frame clones and omits some. The repertoire consists of roughly 2.4 million clones, with approximately 96% occurring once and the leading ten covering roughly 0.13%. Sequencing was done on a sample of naive CD4+ T cells sorted from blood. The subset denotes: CD45RA+ positively selected. These receptors all stem from a man between 18 and 35 years old in good health.

Notes on this clone: Within the sample, other DNA sequences also encode this same CDR3. The chain combines TRBV6-5 with TRBJ1-1; D is ambiguous. CDR1 is MNHEY and CDR2 is SVGAGI in the germline V gene. This CDR3 is built from 13 residues. V was cut by 5 bases and J by 0 bases, with 7 bases left in between. Here the CDR3 reads CASSRVVNTEAFF. DNA of the CDR3: TGTGCCAGCAGTAGAGTAGTGAACACTGAAGCTTTCTTT.

V usage is TRBV6-1 and J usage is TRBJ1-5; D unclear. Germline V gene sequence: CDR1 MNHNS, CDR2 SASEGT. There are 14 residues in the CDR3. V was clipped by 3 bases and J by 10 bases, with 16 bases between them. CDR3 bases: TGTGCCAGCAGTGATTTACAGACGGGCATACCCCAGCATTTT. This encodes CASSDLQTGIPQHF.

The chain is built from TRBV6-5 and TRBJ2-7; D possibly corresponds to TRBD1 (5 bases). This CDR3 has 15 residues. Between the trimmed V and J ends, which lost 7 bases and 2 bases, there was a span of 18 bases. The germline V gene encodes CDR1 MNHEY and CDR2 SVGAGI. CDR3 protein: CASKGLGVLPYEQYF. CDR3 in DNA: TGTGCCAGCAAGGGGTTGGGCGTGCTCCCCTACGAGCAGTACTTC.

The chain couples TRBV10-3 to TRBJ1-2, with D perhaps matching TRBD1 (5 bases). Germline CDR1 reads ENHRY; CDR2 reads SYGVKD. Between the trimmed V and J ends, which lost 2 bases and 2 bases, there was a span of 15 bases. This CDR3 is built from 16 residues. CDR3 sequence: CAISERGGETNYGYTF. The CDR3 DNA reads TGTGCCATCAGTGAGCGCGGGGGGGAAACGAACTATGGCTACACCTTC.

This rearrangement joins TRBV7-9 to TRBJ1-1, with TRBD1 as a possible D gene (5 bases). V was shortened by 0 bases and J by 5 bases, with 13 bases between the two germline ends. Germline V gene lookup returns CDR1 SEHNR and CDR2 FQNEAQ (reference sequence). The CDR3 runs 15 residues. CDR3 protein: CASSLAERGWTEAFF. The CDR3 DNA reads TGTGCCAGCAGCTTAGCGGAAAGGGGCTGGACTGAAGCTTTCTTT.

The J gene is TRBJ2-1, the V gene TRBV21-1; TRBD2, the table's D call, was not compared with the DNA. TRBV21-1 is annotated as a pseudogene. The CDR3 consists of 18 residues. CDR3 bases: TGTGCCAGCAGCTTATATTCTAGCGGGAGGGCCTCTCGGAATGAGCAGTTCTTC. As protein: CASSLYSSGRASRNEQFF.

The CDR3 here is CASSLGPSGGGPRTDTQYF. As DNA, the CDR3 is TGTGCCAGCAGCTTGGGCCCTAGCGGGGGGGGGCCCCGCACAGATACGCAGTATTTT. V usage is TRBV5-4 and J usage is TRBJ2-3, with 12 bases that match TRBD2. Unmatched junction bases numbered 9, after V lost 0 bases and J lost 1 base. There are 19 residues in the CDR3. The germline gives CDR1 SGHNT, CDR2 YYREEE (reference sequence). Together with reference TRBV5-4 and TRBJ2-3, the CDR3 gives the full variable domain: ETGVTQSPTHLIKTRGQQVTLRCSSQSGHNTVSWYQQALGQGPQFIFQYYREEENGRGNFPPRFSGLQFPNYSSELNVNALELDDSALYLCASSLGPSGGGPRTDTQYFGPGTRLTVL.

A word on this clone: The same CDR3 can be traced to other DNA sequences in this sample. The chain couples TRBV6-5 to TRBJ1-5; D remains unclear. The CDR3 sequence is 14 residues long. Germline V CDR1 and CDR2: MNHEY, SVGAGI. V dropped 1 base and J dropped 3 bases, with 7 bases sitting between them. CDR3 sequence: CASSYLGSNQPQHF. The CDR3 bases are TGTGCCAGCAGTTACTTAGGGTCCAATCAGCCCCAGCATTTT.

The rearrangement links TRBV10-3 to TRBJ1-3; possible D gene TRBD1, 6 bases. The CDR3 is 14 amino acids. Germline V CDR1 and CDR2: ENHRY, SYGVKD. V shed 5 bases and J shed 0 bases, with 8 bases lying between them. CDR3 loop: CAISRDNSGNTIYF. The CDR3 DNA follows: TGTGCCATCAGTAGGGACAACTCTGGAAACACCATATATTTT.

This clone has a handful of counts. Other DNA variants within this sample encode the same CDR3. The chain links TRBV5-4 to TRBJ1-6; D is ambiguous. This CDR3 is built from 13 residues. The V and J ends lost 0 bases and 7 bases respectively, with 5 bases between them. Looked up from germline, CDR1 is SGHNT and CDR2 is YYREEE (reference sequence). The CDR3 is CASSLDGNSPLHF. The CDR3 bases are TGTGCCAGCAGCTTGGATGGGAATTCACCCCTCCACTTT. Combining the CDR3 with reference TRBV5-4 and TRBJ1-6 gives the whole variable domain ETGVTQSPTHLIKTRGQQVTLRCSSQSGHNTVSWYQQALGQGPQFIFQYYREEENGRGNFPPRFSGLQFPNYSSELNVNALELDDSALYLCASSLDGNSPLHFGNGTRLTVT.

This clone was recorded only once. The chain is built from TRBV28 and TRBJ1-2; the D gene is possibly TRBD1 (6 bases). The V gene's germline CDR1 is MDHEN and CDR2 SYDVKM. With 2 bases removed from V and 7 bases from J, the gap between germline ends came to 20 bases. CDR3 size: 16 residues. The CDR3 reads CASSLILGGRRSGYTF. CDR3 nucleotide sequence: TGTGCCAGCAGTTTAATCTTGGGGGGGCGCAGGTCTGGCTACACCTTC.